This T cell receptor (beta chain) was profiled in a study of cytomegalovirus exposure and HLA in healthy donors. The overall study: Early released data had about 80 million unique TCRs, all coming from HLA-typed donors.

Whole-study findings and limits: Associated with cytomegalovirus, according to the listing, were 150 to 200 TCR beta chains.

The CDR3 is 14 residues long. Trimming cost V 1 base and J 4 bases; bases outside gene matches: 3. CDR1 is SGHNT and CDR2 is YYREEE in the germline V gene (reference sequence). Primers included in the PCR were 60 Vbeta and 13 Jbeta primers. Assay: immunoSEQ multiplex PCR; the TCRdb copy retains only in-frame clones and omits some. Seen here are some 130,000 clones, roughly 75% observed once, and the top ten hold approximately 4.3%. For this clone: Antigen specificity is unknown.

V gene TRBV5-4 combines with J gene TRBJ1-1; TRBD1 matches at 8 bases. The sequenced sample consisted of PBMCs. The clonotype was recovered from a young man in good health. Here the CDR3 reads CASSLTDRGTEAFF. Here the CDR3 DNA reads TGTGCCAGCAGCTTGACCGACAGGGGCACTGAAGCTTTCTTT.